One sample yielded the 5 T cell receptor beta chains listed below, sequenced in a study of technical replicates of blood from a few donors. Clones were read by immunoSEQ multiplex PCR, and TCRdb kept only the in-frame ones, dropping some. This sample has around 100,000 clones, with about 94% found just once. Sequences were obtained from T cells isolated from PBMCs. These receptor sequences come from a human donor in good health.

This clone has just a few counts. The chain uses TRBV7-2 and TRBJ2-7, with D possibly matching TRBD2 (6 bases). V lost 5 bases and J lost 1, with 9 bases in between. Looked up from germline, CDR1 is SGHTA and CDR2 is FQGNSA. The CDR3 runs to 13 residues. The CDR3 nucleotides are TGTGCCAGCAGCCCTAGCGTATCCTACGAGCAGTACTTC. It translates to CASSPSVSYEQYF.

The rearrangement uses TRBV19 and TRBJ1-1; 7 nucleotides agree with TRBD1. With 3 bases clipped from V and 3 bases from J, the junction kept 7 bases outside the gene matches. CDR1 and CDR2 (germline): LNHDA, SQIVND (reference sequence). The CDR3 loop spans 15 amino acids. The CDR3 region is CASSMGTVGHTEAFF. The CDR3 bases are TGTGCCAGTAGTATGGGGACAGTCGGGCACACTGAAGCTTTCTTT.

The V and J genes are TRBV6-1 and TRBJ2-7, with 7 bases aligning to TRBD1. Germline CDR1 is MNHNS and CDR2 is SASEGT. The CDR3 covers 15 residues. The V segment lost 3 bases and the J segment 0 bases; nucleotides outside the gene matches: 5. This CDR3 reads CASSDSGTASYEQYF. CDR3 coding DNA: TGTGCCAGCAGTGATTCCGGGACAGCCTCCTACGAGCAGTACTTC.

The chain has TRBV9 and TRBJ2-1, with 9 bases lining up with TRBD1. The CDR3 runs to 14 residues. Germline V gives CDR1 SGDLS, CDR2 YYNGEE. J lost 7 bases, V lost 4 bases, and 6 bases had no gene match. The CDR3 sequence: CASSQWTGENEQFF. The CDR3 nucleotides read TGTGCCAGCAGCCAATGGACAGGGGAGAATGAGCAGTTCTTC.

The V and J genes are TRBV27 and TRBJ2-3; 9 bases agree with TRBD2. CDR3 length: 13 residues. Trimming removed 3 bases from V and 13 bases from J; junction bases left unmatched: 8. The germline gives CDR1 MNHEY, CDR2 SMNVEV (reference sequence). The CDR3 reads CASSFNSGSVKYF. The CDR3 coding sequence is TGTGCCAGCAGTTTTAATAGCGGGAGTGTTAAGTATTTT.